What follows is one T cell receptor (beta chain) and its context. What it binds is unknown. The data are from a study of T cell repertoires in cytomegalovirus infection. Study-wide context: The study used recently identified HLA-C-restricted and well-studied HLA-B-restricted CMV epitopes. Study findings and constraints: Within the response measured ex vivo, HLA-C-restricted CMV-specific TCR beta clonotypes were dominant.

There are 16 residues in the CDR3. CDR1 LNHDA and CDR2 SQIVND come from the germline V gene (reference sequence). Germline trimming cut 5 bases from V and 6 bases from J; bases unmatched to any gene: 11. Using its own MiXCR run on the reads, TCRdb lists one record per CDR3 protein. The repertoire includes 700,000 to 850,000 distinct CDR3 sequences, approximately 29% of them detected once, and roughly 12% sits in the top ten. The chain employs TRBV19 and TRBJ2-1; 9 bases agree with TRBD2. The clonotype comes from a human donor in good health (CMV status not recorded). Some clones in this sample may be carry-over from other donors' samples. The sequencing here drew on cultured CD8+ T cells from PBMCs, taken from culture after CMV antigen stimulation. CDR3 protein: CASSWGVAGEGNEQFF. In nucleotides, the CDR3 is TGTGCCAGTAGTTGGGGAGTAGCGGGGGAAGGCAATGAGCAGTTCTTC.